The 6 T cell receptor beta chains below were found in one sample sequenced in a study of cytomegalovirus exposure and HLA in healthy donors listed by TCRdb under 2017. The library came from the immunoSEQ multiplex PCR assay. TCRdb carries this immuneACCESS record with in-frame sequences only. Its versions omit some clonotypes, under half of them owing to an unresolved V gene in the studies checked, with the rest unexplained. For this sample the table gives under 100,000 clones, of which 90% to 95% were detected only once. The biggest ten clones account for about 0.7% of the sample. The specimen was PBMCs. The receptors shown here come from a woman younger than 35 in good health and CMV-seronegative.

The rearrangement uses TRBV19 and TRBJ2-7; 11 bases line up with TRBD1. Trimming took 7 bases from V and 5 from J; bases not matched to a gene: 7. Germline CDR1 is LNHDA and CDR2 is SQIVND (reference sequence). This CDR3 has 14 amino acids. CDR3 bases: TGTGCCAGTACCCGGGGACAGGGGGGAGACGAGCAGTACTTC. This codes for CASTRGQGGDEQYF.

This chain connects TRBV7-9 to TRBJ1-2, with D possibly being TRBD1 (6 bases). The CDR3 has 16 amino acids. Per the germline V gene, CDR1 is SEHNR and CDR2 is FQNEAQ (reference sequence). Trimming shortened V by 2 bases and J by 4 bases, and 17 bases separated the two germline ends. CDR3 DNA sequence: TGTGCCAGCAGCTTAAGAGGGACACCAGTTGGCTATGGCTACACCTTC. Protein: CASSLRGTPVGYGYTF.

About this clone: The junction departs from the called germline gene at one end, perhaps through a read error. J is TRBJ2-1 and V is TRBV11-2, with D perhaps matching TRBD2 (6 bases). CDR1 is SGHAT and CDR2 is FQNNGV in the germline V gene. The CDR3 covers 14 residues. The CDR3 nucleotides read TGTGTCAGCGAGGGCTGGCGGGACCACAATGAGCAGTTCTTC. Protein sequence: CVSEGWRDHNEQFF.

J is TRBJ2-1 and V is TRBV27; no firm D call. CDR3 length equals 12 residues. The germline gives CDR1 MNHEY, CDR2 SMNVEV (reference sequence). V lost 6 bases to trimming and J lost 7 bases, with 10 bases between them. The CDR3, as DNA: TGTGCCAGCAGGCAATCGCAGAATGAGCAGTTCTTC. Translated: CASRQSQNEQFF.

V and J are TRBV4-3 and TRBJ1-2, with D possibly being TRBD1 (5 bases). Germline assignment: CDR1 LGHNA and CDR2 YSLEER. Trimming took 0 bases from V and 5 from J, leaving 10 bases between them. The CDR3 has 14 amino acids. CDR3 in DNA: TGCGCCAGCAGCCAAGATACGGGGGTGTATGGCTACACCTTC. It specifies CASSQDTGVYGYTF.

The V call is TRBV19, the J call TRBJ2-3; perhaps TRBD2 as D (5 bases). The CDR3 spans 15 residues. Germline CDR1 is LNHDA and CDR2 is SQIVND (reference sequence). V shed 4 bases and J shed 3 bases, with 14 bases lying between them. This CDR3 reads CASSTLTRRTDTQYF. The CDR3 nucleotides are TGTGCCAGTAGTACGTTGACCCGGAGGACAGATACGCAGTATTTT.